These T cell receptor beta chains were read from a single sample in a study of T cells after yellow fever vaccination. TCRdb redid the calling of the 5' RACE reads with MiXCR, one entry per CDR3 protein. Seen here are approximately 120,000 distinct CDR3 sequences, around 15% observed once, and the top ten hold 35% to 45%. The sequencing used CD8+ T cells sorted from PBMCs, collected 5 days after the yellow fever booster vaccination. These receptors all come from a man aged 18 to 30 who received the YFV17D yellow fever vaccine. Both conserved end residues are part of each CDR3. The D gene is left open where the match is weak. Expanded clones get a size class; other rows say once, few or many, or leave the size out.

d_gene,v_gene,j_gene,abundance,CDR3aa,CDR3nt
NA,TRBV19,TRBJ1-2,few,CASDQGYGYTF,TGTGCCAGTGACCAGGGCTATGGCTACACCTTC
TRBD1,TRBV28,TRBJ1-2,few,CASSWVSGGYTNYGYTF,TGTGCCAGCAGTTGGGTCTCAGGGGGATATACTAACTATGGCTACACCTTC
NA,TRBV29-1,TRBJ2-7,NA,CSGRDGSYEQYF,TGCAGCGGGAGGGATGGTTCCTACGAGCAGTACTTC
NA,TRBV2,TRBJ1-4,NA,CASRRVQGRNEKLFF,TGTGCCAGCAGGAGGGTACAGGGCCGTAATGAAAAACTGTTTTTT
TRBD1,TRBV19,TRBJ1-6,few,CASGQGSSPLHF,TGTGCAAGCGGACAGGGGAGTTCACCCCTCCACTTT
TRBD1,TRBV4-1,TRBJ2-7,NA,CASSQGNRGPYEQYF,TGCGCCAGCAGCCAAGGGAACAGGGGGCCCTACGAGCAGTACTTC
NA,TRBV5-1,TRBJ1-2,NA,CASSFLRPPLRSYGYTF,TGCGCCAGCAGCTTCTTGCGACCGCCTCTCCGGTCCTATGGCTACACCTTC
TRBD1,TRBV27,TRBJ2-2,NA,CASSGQGPTGELFF,TGTGCCAGCAGTGGACAGGGGCCTACCGGGGAGCTGTTTTTT
TRBD1,TRBV5-1,TRBJ1-2,NA,CASSLRAGETGTVDGYTF,TGCGCCAGCAGCTTGCGGGCGGGCGAGACAGGGACGGTGGATGGCTACACCTTC
TRBD2,TRBV20-1,TRBJ2-3,few,CSAPGLAGDPITDTQYF,TGCAGTGCCCCAGGACTAGCGGGAGACCCGATCACAGATACGCAGTATTTT
NA,TRBV7-3,TRBJ2-1,many,CASSFTGGHEQFF,TGTGCCAGCAGCTTCACCGGGGGCCATGAGCAGTTCTTC
NA,TRBV12-3/TRBV12-4,TRBJ1-5,NA,CASSFGNRINQPQHF,TGTGCCAGCAGTTTTGGAAACAGGATCAATCAGCCCCAGCATTTT
TRBD1,TRBV12-3/TRBV12-4,TRBJ2-3,few,CATRTRTGGAGTDTQYF,TGTGCCACCCGGACTAGGACAGGGGGCGCGGGCACAGATACGCAGTATTTT
NA,TRBV7-2,TRBJ1-2,few,CASSLTAGLTPPLAGYTF,TGTGCCAGCAGCTTAACTGCAGGGCTAACTCCCCCCCTTGCGGGCTACACCTTC
TRBD1,TRBV7-6,TRBJ1-2,few,CASSLNPGTDGYTF,TGTGCCAGCAGCTTAAACCCAGGGACAGATGGCTACACCTTC
TRBD1,TRBV11-2,TRBJ2-3,NA,CASSPLAGGDTQYF,TGTGCCAGCAGCCCACTGGCAGGGGGAGATACGCAGTATTTT
TRBD1,TRBV20-1,TRBJ2-5,NA,CSARDRRTGEETQYF,TGCAGTGCTAGAGATCGGAGGACAGGGGAAGAGACCCAGTACTTC
TRBD2,TRBV6-5,TRBJ2-1,many,CASTPNSGGLSYNEQFF,TGTGCCAGCACCCCGAATAGCGGGGGCCTCTCCTACAATGAGCAGTTCTTC
NA,TRBV7-6,TRBJ1-1,NA,CASSLFVSKNTEAFF,TGTGCCAGCAGCTTATTCGTCAGCAAAAACACTGAAGCTTTCTTT
NA,TRBV5-4,TRBJ2-5,few,CASSSGRDLETQYF,TGTGCCAGCAGCTCCGGTCGGGATCTGGAGACCCAGTACTTC
NA,TRBV4-3,TRBJ2-7,few,CASSQRVQGGLYEQYF,TGCGCCAGCAGCCAAAGGGTACAAGGGGGGCTCTACGAGCAGTACTTC
NA,TRBV30,TRBJ2-1,NA,CAWLLFNEQFF,TGTGCCTGGCTGCTTTTCAATGAGCAGTTCTTC
NA,TRBV23-1,TRBJ2-7,NA,CARRYSGTVPYEQYF,TGCGCCAGGCGATATTCCGGGACCGTCCCCTACGAGCAGTACTTC
NA,TRBV12-3/TRBV12-4,TRBJ1-2,few,CASTLGQVGYTF,TGTGCCAGCACCTTAGGACAAGTTGGCTACACCTTC
NA,TRBV11-2,TRBJ2-3,NA,CASSYTTVPDTQYF,TGTGCCAGCAGCTATACGACAGTCCCAGATACGCAGTATTTT
NA,TRBV4-1,TRBJ1-2,NA,CASSQEKRRANYGYTF,TGCGCCAGCAGCCAAGAGAAACGCAGGGCCAACTATGGCTACACCTTC
NA,TRBV7-9,TRBJ2-7,NA,CASSLARTAYSYEQYF,TGTGCCAGCAGCTTAGCGCGGACAGCCTATTCCTACGAGCAGTACTTC
NA,TRBV6-6,TRBJ1-2,few,CASSHREGDYGYTF,TGTGCCAGCAGCCACAGGGAGGGAGACTATGGCTACACCTTC
NA,TRBV4-3,TRBJ2-6,few,CASSQDLTRNTGANVLTF,TGCGCCAGCAGCCAAGATCTGACACGAAATACTGGGGCCAACGTCCTGACTTTC
NA,TRBV20-1,TRBJ2-1,few,CSARSLRRLSSYNEQFF,TGCAGTGCTAGATCCCTTAGGAGGCTCAGCTCCTACAATGAGCAGTTCTTC
NA,TRBV6-1,TRBJ2-7,few,CASSINRDHEQYF,TGTGCCAGCAGCATTAACAGGGACCACGAGCAGTACTTC
NA,TRBV6-6,TRBJ1-3,few,CASSYSGQPDSGNTIYF,TGTGCCAGCAGTTACTCGGGGCAGCCAGACTCTGGAAACACCATATATTTT
NA,TRBV7-9,TRBJ2-7,NA,CASSLSVEQYF,TGTGCCAGCAGCCTATCTGTCGAGCAGTACTTC
NA,TRBV12-3/TRBV12-4,TRBJ2-3,NA,CASSLHGRGTQYF,TGTGCCAGCAGTTTACATGGCCGGGGTACGCAGTATTTT
NA,TRBV20-1,TRBJ2-7,NA,CSAAQGRGYEQYF,TGCAGTGCCGCACAGGGCAGGGGCTACGAGCAGTACTTC
NA,TRBV5-1,TRBJ2-3,NA,CASRLPLVEDTQYF,TGCGCCAGCAGGCTTCCTTTGGTAGAGGATACGCAGTATTTT
NA,TRBV19,TRBJ2-3,NA,CASSMGGVTDTQYF,TGTGCCAGTAGTATGGGGGGAGTCACAGATACGCAGTATTTT
TRBD1,TRBV10-3,TRBJ1-2,NA,CAISESRQGAGYTF,TGTGCCATCAGTGAGTCCCGACAGGGAGCTGGCTACACCTTC
NA,TRBV7-2,TRBJ2-3,few,CASSSQGDTQYF,TGTGCCAGCAGCTCCCAGGGAGATACGCAGTATTTT
TRBD2,TRBV20-1,TRBJ2-7,few,CSATTERGIYEQYF,TGCAGTGCCACGACCGAGCGGGGGATCTACGAGCAGTACTTC
NA,TRBV12-3/TRBV12-4,TRBJ1-6,NA,CASNVRGNYNSPLHF,TGTGCCAGCAACGTCCGCGGGAATTATAATTCACCCCTCCACTTT
TRBD2,TRBV29-1,TRBJ2-1,few,CSVEGLAASYNEQFF,TGCAGCGTTGAAGGACTAGCGGCCTCCTACAATGAGCAGTTCTTC
NA,TRBV20-1,TRBJ2-7,NA,CSARHPLSYEQYF,TGCAGTGCTCGACACCCCCTGTCCTACGAGCAGTACTTC
NA,TRBV20-1,TRBJ2-2,NA,CSAGGLFPQGYTGELFF,TGCAGTGCTGGGGGACTCTTTCCTCAGGGATACACCGGGGAGCTGTTTTTT
NA,TRBV7-9,TRBJ2-3,many,CASSLTEERWRQYF,TGTGCCAGCAGCTTAACAGAAGAGAGATGGAGGCAGTATTTT
TRBD2,TRBV7-9,TRBJ2-7,NA,CASSLVTSGAYEQYF,TGTGCCAGCAGCTTGGTTACTAGCGGGGCGTACGAGCAGTACTTC
NA,TRBV5-4,TRBJ2-7,few,CASSLVFEGSEQYF,TGTGCCAGCAGCTTGGTTTTTGAGGGGAGTGAGCAGTACTTC
TRBD1,TRBV5-1,TRBJ1-4,few,CASSLGTGGATNEKLFF,TGCGCCAGCAGCTTGGGAACAGGGGGCGCAACTAATGAAAAACTGTTTTTT
NA,TRBV20-1,TRBJ1-2,NA,CSARDQAGNYGYTF,TGCAGTGCTAGAGATCAGGCAGGGAACTATGGCTACACCTTC
NA,TRBV11-3,TRBJ2-7,NA,CASSLDVAPYYEQYF,TGTGCCAGCAGCTTAGATGTTGCCCCGTACTACGAGCAGTACTTC
NA,TRBV7-9,TRBJ1-6,once,CASRVTGEENSPLHF,TGTGCCAGCAGGGTGACAGGAGAGGAAAATTCACCCCTCCACTTT
TRBD2,TRBV24-1,TRBJ2-1,many,CATSGGGYRNEQFF,TGTGCCACCAGTGGCGGGGGGTATAGGAATGAGCAGTTCTTC
NA,TRBV4-1,TRBJ2-1,NA,CASSQVTSPPYNEQFF,TGCGCCAGCAGCCAAGTAACAAGCCCCCCCTACAATGAGCAGTTCTTC
NA,TRBV12-3/TRBV12-4,TRBJ1-1,many,CASSLGGANEAFF,TGTGCCAGCAGTTTAGGAGGGGCCAATGAAGCTTTCTTT
NA,TRBV7-2,TRBJ2-7,many,CASSLIAVPYEQYF,TGTGCCAGCAGCTTAATTGCTGTCCCCTACGAGCAGTACTTC
NA,TRBV20-1,TRBJ2-3,few,CSVVQSTDTQYF,TGCAGTGTCGTGCAGAGCACAGATACGCAGTATTTT
NA,TRBV5-4,TRBJ2-2,NA,CASSLGLELFF,TGTGCCAGCAGCTTGGGTCTGGAGCTGTTTTTT